These T cell receptor beta chains were read from a single sample in a study of human T cells and chemical hapten exposure. TCRdb re-called the RACE reads through MiXCR, storing one row per CDR3 protein. Of 62,000 or so distinct CDR3 sequences listed, approximately 10% are singletons. The sample was whole blood, taken in connection with sensitization to the hapten diphenylcyclopropenone (DPC). The receptors stem from a woman in her 30s with alopecia areata. Some clones in this sample may be carry-over from other donors' samples. Each CDR3 is given with its conserved first and last residue. The D gene is left open where the match is weak. Expanded clones get a size class; other rows say once, few or many, or leave the size out.

>TRBD2|TRBV29-1|.|TRBJ2-2
TGCAGCGGAACTAGCGGGAGTATCACCGGGGAGCTGTTTTTT
CSGTSGSITGELFF
>.|TRBV4-1|.|TRBJ1-3
TGCGCCAGCAGCCTTGGACAGTCCTCTGGAAACACCATATATTTT
CASSLGQSSGNTIYF
>.|TRBV20-1|.|TRBJ2-7
TGCAGTGCTGGGGACCTCTACGAGCAGTACTTC
CSAGDLYEQYF
>TRBD1|TRBV7-2|many|TRBJ2-1
TGTGCCAGCAGCACGACAAGGACAGGGTGGAATGAGCAGTTCTTC
CASSTTRTGWNEQFF
>TRBD1|TRBV12-3/TRBV12-4|few|TRBJ2-1
TGTGCCAGCAGGCCAAACCGGGCAGGGGGCTTGGGTCATGAGCAGTTCTTC
CASRPNRAGGLGHEQFF
>TRBD2|TRBV5-1|few|TRBJ2-1
TGCGCCAGCAGCTGGGAACCTAGCGGGGGATACAATGAGCAGTTCTTC
CASSWEPSGGYNEQFF
>TRBD1|TRBV9|many|TRBJ2-7
TGTGCCAGCAGTTTTTCGGGGACAGCTCTCAACGAGCAGTACTTC
CASSFSGTALNEQYF
>TRBD1|TRBV7-9|.|TRBJ2-1
TGTGCCAGCAGCTTAAAGCTGGGACAGGCCTACAATGAGCAGTTCTTC
CASSLKLGQAYNEQFF
>.|TRBV19|.|TRBJ1-3
TGTGCCAGTAGTATAGATTGGACCGCCGTGACGGGAAACACCATATATTTT
CASSIDWTAVTGNTIYF
>TRBD2|TRBV7-9|.|TRBJ2-1
TGTGCCAGCAGCCCTTTATTCCCGGGACTAGCGGGAGTGTATAGTGAGAATGAGCAGTTCTTC
CASSPLFPGLAGVYSENEQFF
>.|TRBV20-1|few|TRBJ2-3
TGCAGTGCCCCAGGGTTCACAGATACGCAGTATTTT
CSAPGFTDTQYF
>.|TRBV7-9|.|TRBJ1-5
TGTGCCAGCAGCTTAGATTCCCGGACCTACCTCAGGCAGCCCCAGCATTTT
CASSLDSRTYLRQPQHF
>.|TRBV6-5|.|TRBJ2-5
TGTGCCAGCGGCTTTATAGGGACCCAGTACTTC
CASGFIGTQYF
>.|TRBV19|many|TRBJ1-5
TGTGCCAGTAGTGGGGAGAATAGCAATCAGCCCCAGCATTTT
CASSGENSNQPQHF